The T cell receptor (beta chain) under discussion was sequenced for a study of T cell changes during pregnancy in multiple sclerosis. Here immunoSEQ multiplex PCR was the method, and the copy in TCRdb shows in-frame clones only, minus some. The data hold 90,000 to 100,000 clones, with roughly nine tenths observed a single time. The sequence derives from a female donor in good health, enrolled as a control in a pregnancy study. Material: peripheral blood, obtained after pregnancy.

In DNA form, the CDR3 reads TGCGCCAGCAGCTCAACCGACAGGGGTCGGCACGAGCAGTACTTC. Protein product: CASSSTDRGRHEQYF. This rearrangement joins TRBV5-1 to TRBJ2-7, with 8 bases aligning to TRBD1. There are 15 residues in the CDR3. The germline CDR1 and CDR2 sequences are SGHRS and YFSETQ. Trimming at V came to 3 bases and at J to 5 bases, leaving 10 bases not matched to a gene.